The next 15 T cell receptor beta chains were all read from a single sample in a study of blood T cell repertoires in COVID-19. The assay was immunoSEQ multiplex PCR, and TCRdb's table has in-frame clones only and misses some. This sample has about 300,000 clones, with about nine tenths found just once. The sample comprised PBMCs or T cells enriched from blood (not recorded which). The receptors were gathered from a woman in her 50s who had been exposed to COVID-19.

The chain combines TRBV7-2 with TRBJ1-1; tentatively, D is TRBD1 (5 bases). The CDR3 is 16 residues long. V lost 0 bases and J lost 0, with 11 bases in between. The germline V gene has CDR1 SGHTA and CDR2 FQGNSA. CDR3 DNA sequence: TGTGCCAGCAGCTTAGCAGGGGCTGGCATGAACACTGAAGCTTTCTTT. Amino acid sequence: CASSLAGAGMNTEAFF.

The chain uses TRBV6-5 and TRBJ1-2; 9 nucleotides agree with TRBD1. Germline-derived CDR1 and CDR2 are MNHEY and SVGAGI. J lost 5 bases, V lost 6 bases, and 7 bases had no gene match. The length of the CDR3 is 14 residues. CDR3 in amino acids: CASREDRGGYGYTF. The DNA for the CDR3 is TGTGCCAGCAGAGAGGACAGGGGAGGGTATGGCTACACCTTC.

The V call is TRBV19, the J call TRBJ2-1; 10 nucleotides agree with TRBD1. V was clipped by 8 bases and J by 4 bases; unmatched bases: 8. Germline lookup yields CDR1 LNHDA and CDR2 SQIVND (reference sequence). This CDR3 contains 15 residues. The CDR3 loop is CASGQRQGAYNEQFF. CDR3 DNA: TGTGCCAGTGGACAGCGACAGGGGGCGTACAATGAGCAGTTCTTC.

The chain combines TRBV12-3 or TRBV12-4 with TRBJ2-7; 7 bases agree with TRBD1. CDR3 length equals 13 residues. V lost 5 bases and J lost 7; bases outside the gene matches: 8. CDR3 loop: CASSMTGSREQYF. The CDR3 coding sequence is TGTGCCAGCAGTATGACAGGGTCGAGGGAGCAGTACTTC.

The chain links TRBV2 to TRBJ1-4, with D perhaps TRBD1 (6 bases). V dropped 4 bases and J dropped 5 bases, with 14 bases sitting between them. Germline-derived CDR1 and CDR2 are SNHLY and FYNNEI. The CDR3 runs to 15 residues. CDR3 amino acids: CASSVGGVQNEKLFF. The DNA of the CDR3 is TGTGCCAGCAGTGTTGGGGGCGTTCAGAATGAAAAACTGTTTTTT.

CDR3 nucleotides: TGTGCCAGCAGGAGCCTAAGGACAGAGCAGTACTTC. Amino acid sequence: CASRSLRTEQYF. The chain joins TRBV5-8 to TRBJ2-7; D perhaps matches TRBD1 (5 bases). Germline CDR1 is SGHTS and CDR2 is YDEGEE. The CDR3 extends over 12 amino acids. The germline V and J ends were trimmed by 5 bases and 7 bases, with 13 bases remaining between them.

This clone was recorded a few times. The gene calls are TRBV29-1 and TRBJ1-1, with a possible D match to TRBD1 (6 bases). Trimming stripped 4 bases from V and 2 bases from J, with 11 bases between. This CDR3 has 13 residues. Looked up from germline, CDR1 is SQVTM and CDR2 is ANQGSEA. The CDR3 protein is CSVVGTINTEAFF. CDR3 nucleotides: TGCAGCGTTGTAGGGACAATTAACACTGAAGCTTTCTTT.

The genes are TRBV18 and TRBJ2-7; possible D gene TRBD1, 6 bases. Between the trimmed V and J ends, which lost 2 bases and 4 bases, there was a span of 15 bases. CDR3 size: 15 residues. Germline CDR1 reads KGHSH; CDR2 reads LQKENI. CDR3 bases: TGTGCCAGCTCACCAATGCGACAGGTTGGATACGAGCAGTACTTC. It encodes CASSPMRQVGYEQYF.

The chain recombines TRBV7-9 with TRBJ1-4; D remains ambiguous. Trimming took off 3 bases at V and 8 bases at J, with 16 bases between the two ends. The CDR3 consists of 15 residues. CDR1 and CDR2 from the germline V gene are SEHNR and FQNEAQ (reference sequence). CDR3 protein: CASSFVRDVGEKLFF. As DNA, the CDR3 is TGTGCCAGCAGCTTCGTCCGGGATGTGGGGGAAAAACTGTTTTTT.

The CDR3 spells CASREWGTGKETQYF. The DNA for the CDR3 is TGTGCCAGTAGAGAGTGGGGGACAGGGAAAGAGACCCAGTACTTC. V is TRBV19 and J is TRBJ2-5; 9 bases line up with TRBD1. Trimming at V came to 6 bases and at J to 3 bases, leaving 8 bases not matched to a gene. This CDR3 has 15 residues. CDR1 and CDR2 from the germline V gene are LNHDA and SQIVND (reference sequence).

This CDR3 is CASSPSRDRGDTIYF. The CDR3 region has the DNA TGTGCCAGCAGCCCGTCCCGGGACAGGGGGGACACCATATATTTT. The chain employs TRBV7-2 and TRBJ1-3, with 11 bases aligning to TRBD1. Germline V gene data show CDR1 as SGHTA and CDR2 as FQGNSA. This CDR3 has 15 residues. Unmatched junction bases numbered 8, after V lost 5 bases and J lost 8 bases.

This sequence joins TRBV2 and TRBJ1-2; perhaps TRBD1 as D (5 bases). Germline values: CDR1 SNHLY, CDR2 FYNNEI. Trimming took 7 bases from V and 0 from J, leaving 18 bases between them. This CDR3 is built from 16 residues. The CDR3 protein is CASTERGDSTNYGYTF. The DNA for the CDR3 is TGTGCCAGCACCGAAAGAGGGGACTCGACTAACTATGGCTACACCTTC.

The V gene is TRBV6-2 or TRBV6-3, the J gene TRBJ2-6; TRBD1 matches at 9 bases. CDR1 and CDR2 from the germline V gene are MNHEY and SVGEGT. The CDR3 is 17 residues long. The J segment lost 2 bases and the V segment lost 6 bases, leaving 8 bases of the junction unmatched. The CDR3 DNA reads as TGTGCCAGCAGCCGGGACAGGGTGGGTCCTGGGGCCAACGTCCTGACTTTC. Protein sequence: CASSRDRVGPGANVLTF.

The rearrangement joins TRBV28 to TRBJ1-5; D unresolved. The length of the CDR3 is 14 residues. The V end was cut by 5 bases, the J end by 6 bases, with 14 bases between. Germline V gene data show CDR1 as MDHEN and CDR2 as SYDVKM. DNA for the CDR3: TGTGCCAGCAGTCCCTCCGGGGTAGGTCAGCCCCAGCATTTT. Translation gives CASSPSGVGQPQHF.

The rearrangement joins TRBV2 to TRBJ2-3; 7 bases match TRBD2. The CDR3 totals 15 residues. Per germline, CDR1 SNHLY and CDR2 FYNNEI. V trimming: 6 bases; J trimming: 0 bases; junction bases outside the gene matches: 6. CDR3 sequence reads: CASSTTSLSTDTQYF. The CDR3 region has the DNA TGTGCCAGCAGCACGACTAGCCTAAGCACAGATACGCAGTATTTT.